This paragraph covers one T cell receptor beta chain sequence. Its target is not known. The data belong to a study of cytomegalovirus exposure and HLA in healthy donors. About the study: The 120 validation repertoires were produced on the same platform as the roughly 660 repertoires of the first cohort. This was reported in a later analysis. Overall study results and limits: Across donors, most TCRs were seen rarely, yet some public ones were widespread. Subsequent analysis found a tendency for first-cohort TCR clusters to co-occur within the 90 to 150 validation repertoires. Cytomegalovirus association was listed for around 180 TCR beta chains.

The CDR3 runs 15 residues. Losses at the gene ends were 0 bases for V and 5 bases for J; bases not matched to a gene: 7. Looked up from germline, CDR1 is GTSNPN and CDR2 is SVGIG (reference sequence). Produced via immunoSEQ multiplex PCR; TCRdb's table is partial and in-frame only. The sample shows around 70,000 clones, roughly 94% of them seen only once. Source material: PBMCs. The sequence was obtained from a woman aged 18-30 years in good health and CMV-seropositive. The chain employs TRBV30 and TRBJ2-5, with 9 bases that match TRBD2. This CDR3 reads CAWSVEREVGETQYF. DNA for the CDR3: TGTGCCTGGAGTGTCGAGCGGGAGGTTGGGGAGACCCAGTACTTC.